Presented here are 18 T cell receptor beta chains from one specimen sequenced in a study of CD8+ T cells in alopecia areata. RNA was extracted and reverse transcribed into cDNA as the sequencing template. Some clones are missing from TCRdb's copy, which holds only in-frame ones; the method was immunoSEQ multiplex PCR. The sample consists of 150,000 to 200,000 clones, approximately 52% of them appearing once. Treatment described: oral pan-JAK inhibitor, 5-10 mg twice daily. The sequences come from CD4+ T cells sorted from blood, collected around week 55, from a patient treated with tofacitinib. These receptors came from a human donor with alopecia areata.

This clone was seen only a few times. The chain combines TRBV29-1 with TRBJ1-2, with a possible D match to TRBD1 (6 bases). This CDR3 has 14 amino acids. V lost 6 bases and J 8 bases, leaving 22 bases between the germline ends. The germline V gene encodes CDR1 SQVTM and CDR2 ANQGSEA. This CDR3 reads CSVGGAGRYGGYTF. CDR3 in DNA: TGCAGCGTCGGGGGCGCAGGCCGATATGGGGGCTACACCTTC. The variable domain in full, with the rest retrieved from reference TRBV29-1 and TRBJ1-2, is SAVISQKPSRDICQRGTSLTIQCQVDSQVTMMFWYRQQPGQSLTLIATANQGSEATYESGFVIDKFPISRPNLTFSTLTVSNMSPEDSSIYLCSVGGAGRYGGYTFGSGTRLTVV.

This chain uses TRBV4-1 with TRBJ2-7, with 7 bases that match TRBD1. With 2 bases clipped from V and 1 base from J, the junction kept 5 bases outside the gene matches. The CDR3 loop spans 15 amino acids. Germline V gene data show CDR1 as MGHRA and CDR2 as YSYEKL. CDR3 in amino acids: CASSQPVTGSYEQYF. As DNA, the CDR3 is TGCGCCAGCAGCCAACCGGTGACAGGGTCCTACGAGCAGTACTTC.

V and J are TRBV18 and TRBJ1-1, with a weak D call TRBD1 (6 bases). Trimming shortened V by 3 bases and J by 1 base, and 9 bases separated the two germline ends. CDR3 length: 14 amino acids. The germline V gene encodes CDR1 KGHSH and CDR2 LQKENI. The DNA of the CDR3 is TGTGCCAGCTCACCCTGGACAGAGAACACTGAAGCTTTCTTT. Translation gives CASSPWTENTEAFF.

V gene TRBV6-5 combines with J gene TRBJ1-4; D is uncertain. Germline CDR1 is MNHEY and CDR2 is SVGAGI. The CDR3 runs 16 residues. Trimming cost V 0 bases and J 0 bases, with 8 bases left between them. The CDR3 loop is CASSYSRTTTNEKLFF. Here the CDR3 DNA reads TGTGCCAGCAGTTACTCCAGGACCACAACTAATGAAAAACTGTTTTTT.

The chain combines TRBV30 with TRBJ2-7; D not resolved. CDR3 length: 14 amino acids. CDR1 and CDR2 from the germline V gene are GTSNPN and SVGIG (reference sequence). V lost 2 bases to trimming and J lost 0 bases, with 11 bases between them. The CDR3 protein is CAWSPGFPSYEQYF. The DNA of the CDR3 is TGTGCCTGGAGTCCCGGATTCCCCTCCTACGAGCAGTACTTC.

This clone was observed once. CDR3 region: CASSDDRVISPLHF. DNA for the CDR3: TGTGCCAGCAGCGATGACAGGGTCATTTCACCCCTCCACTTT. The chain is built from TRBV4-2 and TRBJ1-6; 7 bases are shared with TRBD1. V shed 5 bases, J shed 9 bases, and the junction held 7 bases outside the gene matches. This CDR3 comprises 14 residues. Germline CDR1 and CDR2: LGHNA and YNFKEQ.

The chain carries TRBV5-6 and TRBJ2-3; D could derive from TRBD1 or TRBD2 (5 bases each). The germline V and J ends were trimmed by 1 base and 10 bases, with 16 bases remaining between them. The CDR3 runs to 14 residues. CDR1 and CDR2 (germline): SGHDT, YYEEEE. The CDR3 region has the DNA TGTGCCAGCAGCTTGTCCGGGGCGGAGATTTCGCAGTATTTT. As protein: CASSLSGAEISQYF.

The genes are TRBV6-5 and TRBJ2-7; the match to TRBD1 covers 7 bases. The CDR3 length is 15 residues. V lost 6 bases to trimming and J lost 3 bases; unmatched junction nucleotides: 11. CDR1 and CDR2 from the germline V gene are MNHEY and SVGAGI. The CDR3 bases are TGTGCCAGCAGCCTACGAGGTTACAGGGGCTACGAGCAGTACTTC. This encodes CASSLRGYRGYEQYF.

The CDR3 sequence: CATMRSAQQETQYF. The CDR3 DNA sequence: TGTGCCACCATGAGGTCGGCACAACAAGAGACCCAGTACTTC. The rearrangement uses TRBV6-5 and TRBJ2-5; D gene uncertain. This CDR3 has 14 residues. V lost 10 bases and J 2 bases, leaving 17 bases between the germline ends. Germline CDR1 is MNHEY and CDR2 is SVGAGI.

The rearrangement links TRBV5-1 to TRBJ2-5; D not certain. V was shortened by 0 bases and J by 7 bases, with 10 bases between the two germline ends. Germline V gene data show CDR1 as SGHRS and CDR2 as YFSETQ. This CDR3 is built from 13 residues. The CDR3 bases are TGCGCCAGCAGCTTGGCAGACAAGGGGACCCAGTACTTC. Translating it yields CASSLADKGTQYF.

J is TRBJ2-5 and V is TRBV7-9, with D possibly being TRBD1 (5 bases). The CDR3 spans 13 residues. Between the trimmed V and J ends, which lost 2 bases and 10 bases, there was a span of 14 bases. CDR1 is SEHNR, CDR2 FQNEAQ, per germline (reference sequence). Here the CDR3 reads CASSLSQGSSQYF. CDR3 DNA sequence: TGTGCCAGCAGCTTATCCCAGGGTTCGAGCCAGTACTTC.

V gene TRBV5-1 combines with J gene TRBJ2-2; D is undetermined. The CDR3 totals 13 residues. Trimming pared 0 bases from V and 7 bases from J, leaving 7 bases between. From germline, CDR1 is SGHRS and CDR2 YFSETQ. The CDR3 DNA is TGCGCCAGCAGCTTGGACAGCATCGGGGAGCTGTTTTTT. Translation gives CASSLDSIGELFF.

The J gene is TRBJ1-1, the V gene TRBV5-1; D unresolved. This CDR3 region has 15 residues. Germline CDR1 reads SGHRS; CDR2 reads YFSETQ. The V gene lost 4 bases and the J gene lost 5 bases, with 18 bases spanning the gap. The chain's CDR3 is CASSLRSIEGTEAFF. CDR3 in DNA: TGCGCCAGCAGCCTCAGGAGTATTGAAGGGACTGAAGCTTTCTTT.

This clone came up a few times. V usage is TRBV30 and J usage is TRBJ1-3, with D possibly TRBD1 on 5 matching bases. Germline CDR1 and CDR2: GTSNPN and SVGIG (reference sequence). V was trimmed by 2 bases and J by 9 bases, leaving 20 bases between them. The CDR3 loop spans 15 amino acids. CDR3 sequence: CAWSPGRTRLGTIYF. The DNA for the CDR3 is TGTGCCTGGAGTCCCGGGCGGACAAGACTGGGCACCATATATTTT.

The chain has TRBV19 and TRBJ2-7, with 11 positions matching TRBD2. Germline lookup yields CDR1 LNHDA and CDR2 SQIVND (reference sequence). This CDR3 has 12 amino acids. Germline trimming cut 6 bases from V and 7 bases from J; bases unmatched to any gene: 2. The CDR3 sequence is CASSTSGGEQYF. The CDR3 coding sequence is TGTGCCAGTAGCACTAGCGGGGGTGAGCAGTACTTC.

The chain has TRBV27 and TRBJ1-2, with D possibly being TRBD1 (6 bases). Germline CDR1 is MNHEY and CDR2 is SMNVEV (reference sequence). The CDR3 extends over 13 amino acids. Deletions cut 3 bases from V and 6 bases from J, with 11 bases between. The CDR3 loop is CASSLRGADGYTF. CDR3 sequence (DNA): TGTGCCAGCAGTTTGAGGGGGGCGGATGGCTACACCTTC.

V is TRBV2 and J is TRBJ2-3; D is tentatively TRBD1 or TRBD2 (5 bases each). CDR1 and CDR2 from the germline V gene are SNHLY and FYNNEI. This CDR3 region has 16 residues. V dropped 6 bases and J dropped 6 bases, with 22 bases sitting between them. The CDR3 DNA follows: TGTGCCAGCAGCGAGTGGGCAGGGAGCATTGGGGATACGCAGTATTTT. Protein product: CASSEWAGSIGDTQYF.

This clone has only a few counts. The chain recombines TRBV5-6 with TRBJ2-1; 9 bases are shared with TRBD2. Trimming cost V 0 bases and J 10 bases; bases outside gene matches: 8. CDR3 length equals 15 residues. CDR1 SGHDT and CDR2 YYEEEE come from the germline V gene. The CDR3 bases are TGTGCCAGCAGCTTGGTGGGGACTAGCTTGATGGAGCAGTTCTTC. Translation: CASSLVGTSLMEQFF. The full variable domain, rest sourced from reference TRBV5-6 and TRBJ2-1, is DAGVTQSPTHLIKTRGQQVTLRCSPKSGHDTVSWYQQALGQGPQFIFQYYEEEERQRGNFPDRFSGHQFPNYSSELNVNALLLGDSALYLCASSLVGTSLMEQFFGPGTRLTVL.